The T cell receptor (beta chain) described here comes from a study of T cells in Graves' hyperthyroidism and ophthalmopathy (dated by TCRdb to about 2019). General notes on the study: Peripheral blood was collected at initial diagnosis, before any treatment. To identify distinguishing TCR V-J signatures, a discovery cohort of some 100 patients was used, comprising 40 to 45 with Graves' ophthalmopathy and some 60 with stable Graves' hyperthyroidism. Prospective prediction of ophthalmopathy was tested in an independent validation cohort consisting of some 18 hyperthyroidism patients and some 17 patients who later progressed to ophthalmopathy. For training and testing, the 100 or so patients in the discovery cohort were randomly divided in a 7:3 ratio. In addition, the study compared T-cell repertoires in thyroid tissue and in blood from roughly six Graves' hyperthyroidism patients. After blood sampling, hyperthyroidism patients were treated with methimazole at a starting dose of 30 mg daily, and ophthalmopathy patients were treated with high-dose intravenous methylprednisolone. The paper reports TCR Vbeta CDR3 sequencing of about 140 peripheral blood samples: around 41 ophthalmopathy, over 70 hyperthyroidism and around 17 progressor patients. The paper as a whole reports these results and caveats: Ophthalmopathy was separated from stable hyperthyroidism by a 13 V-J signature model, with around 90% sensitivity and roughly 81% specificity obtained in cross-validation and 80%/75% obtained in testing. Most expanded thyroid clonotypes (frequency above 0.001) were also found in blood, which suggests that blood repertoires may mirror thyroid immune responses. No statistical method was used to fix the sample size in advance, and group allocation was not hidden from the investigators. During validation, the model predicted progression to ophthalmopathy a median of approximately six months ahead of onset, with 60% to 71% sensitivity and 72% to 85% specificity.

The hyperthyroidism patients were between 18 and 65 years old and newly diagnosed, with a disease duration of less than 2 months. Patients with uncontrolled infections, other autoimmune diseases, pregnancy or lactation were excluded. Diagnoses were established on the basis of clinical symptoms, serum thyroxine and TRAb, thyroid ultrasound, and orbital computed tomography. Blood from progressor patients was collected at the time of first diagnosis with hyperthyroidism, before any ophthalmopathy symptoms had appeared. PBMCs were isolated from approximately 10 ml of fresh peripheral blood by Ficoll-Paque density gradient centrifugation. Progressor patients were defined as those initially diagnosed with Graves' hyperthyroidism in whom ophthalmopathy developed during follow-up. Total RNA was extracted using Trizol reagent, and RNA quality was assessed on an Agilent 2100 Bioanalyzer. TCR beta CDR3 regions were amplified from RNA transcripts. The first round of RT-PCR for the TCR CDR3 was performed with the HTBI primer set and the Qiagen OneStep RT-PCR kit. The libraries were constructed in a second round of multiplex PCR and then size-selected and purified. Libraries were sequenced paired-end with 100 bp reads on an Illumina HiSeq2000. The study's processing was this. SOAPnuke was used to process the raw data, throwing out any read that contained adapters or uncalled bases, had a mean Phred below 15, or lacked an exact constant-primer or identifier match. COPE v1.2.5 was used to merge high-quality paired reads, and clonotypes were defined as unique nucleotide sequences. MiTCR v1.1 was used to align clonotypes to the IMGT TRBV, TRBD and TRBJ reference segments. Only V-J combinations with frequency above 0.0001, covering about 99% of repertoires, were analysed. A TCS score was defined as the ratio between F50 (clonal expansion) and ExV (chaos), using BLOSUM62-based TCRdist between CDR3 peptides within each V-J. Welch's t-statistics and random forest reduced 500 to 650 V-J features to roughly 13, which were used in a naive Bayes classifier (R e1071). Through fastp at Q25 and MiXCR, TCRdb rebuilt clones from the public reads, retaining in-frame beta chains. Rows are unified per CDR3 protein, each entry keeping the most common DNA and genes. The V and J calls were determined by TCRdb, not by the authors. This sample lists some 600,000 distinct CDR3 sequences; more than 11% were detected once. The biggest ten clones account for 5% to 7% of the sample.

As for this clonotype: Which antigen it targets is not known. No much larger clone exists at a distance of one base, and base qualities are not known.

The cysteine opens and the phenylalanine closes a CDR3 of 16 amino acids. CDR3 DNA is the only sequence kept; it has 48 bases, read in frame from the first base. CDR1 and CDR2, looked up from the germline V gene (reference sequence), are LGHDT and YNNKEL. V is cut by 5 bases and J by 9 bases, and the space between the germline ends is 23 bases. Sequencing was performed on blood. The sequence is built from TRBV3-1 and TRBJ2-4; possibly the D gene is TRBD2, per 5 matching bases. This receptor was taken from a woman in her 30s with Graves' hyperthyroidism that later progressed to Graves' ophthalmopathy. The sequence in DNA is TGTGCCAGCAGCATCGGGGTAACCATCGGGGTGACCATTCAGTACTTC. It translates as CASSIGVTIGVTIQYF.